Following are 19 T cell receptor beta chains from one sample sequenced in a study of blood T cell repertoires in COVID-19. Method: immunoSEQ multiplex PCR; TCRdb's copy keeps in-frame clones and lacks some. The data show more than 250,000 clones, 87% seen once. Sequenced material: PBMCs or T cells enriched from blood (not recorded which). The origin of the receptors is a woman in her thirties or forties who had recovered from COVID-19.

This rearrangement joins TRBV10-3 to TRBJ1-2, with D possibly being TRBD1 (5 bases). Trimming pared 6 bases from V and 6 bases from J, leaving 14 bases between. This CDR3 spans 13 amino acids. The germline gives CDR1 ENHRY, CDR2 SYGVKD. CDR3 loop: CAIRAGDGNGYTF. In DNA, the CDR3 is TGTGCCATCAGGGCGGGGGACGGCAATGGCTACACCTTC.

The CDR3 nucleotides are TGTGCCAGCAGTAAACTACAGGTTTTTTCAGATACGCAGTATTTT. This gives the protein CASSKLQVFSDTQYF. The chain recombines TRBV7-2 with TRBJ2-3; a possible D gene is TRBD1 (5 bases). The V gene lost 6 bases and the J gene lost 4 bases, with 17 bases spanning the gap. The germline CDR1 and CDR2 sequences are SGHTA and FQGNSA. CDR3 length equals 15 residues.

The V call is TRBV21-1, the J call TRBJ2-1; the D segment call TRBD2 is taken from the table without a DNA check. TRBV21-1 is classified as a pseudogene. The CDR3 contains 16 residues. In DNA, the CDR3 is TGTGCCAGCAGCAGGGGGGGGACTAGCGGGAGAGTTGAGCAGTTCTTC. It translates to CASSRGGTSGRVEQFF.

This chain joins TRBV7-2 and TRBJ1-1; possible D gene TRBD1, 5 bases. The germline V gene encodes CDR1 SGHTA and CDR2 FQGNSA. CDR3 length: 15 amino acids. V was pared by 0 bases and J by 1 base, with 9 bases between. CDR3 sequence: CASSLAKTANTEAFF. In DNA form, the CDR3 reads TGTGCCAGCAGCTTAGCCAAGACAGCGAACACTGAAGCTTTCTTT.

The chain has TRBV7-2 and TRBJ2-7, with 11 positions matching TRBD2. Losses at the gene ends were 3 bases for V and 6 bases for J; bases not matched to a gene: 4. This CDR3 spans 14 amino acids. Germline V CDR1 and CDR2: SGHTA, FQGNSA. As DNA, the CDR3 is TGTGCCAGCAGCTTTCTACTAGCGGGAGTCGAGCAGTACTTC. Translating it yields CASSFLLAGVEQYF.

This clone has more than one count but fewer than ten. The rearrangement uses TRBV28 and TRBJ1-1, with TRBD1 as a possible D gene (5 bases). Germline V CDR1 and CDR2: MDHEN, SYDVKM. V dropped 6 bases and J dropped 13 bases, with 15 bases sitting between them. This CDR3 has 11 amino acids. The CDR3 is CASSSSGRDFF. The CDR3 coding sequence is TGTGCCAGCAGCTCCTCGGGGCGGGATTTCTTT.

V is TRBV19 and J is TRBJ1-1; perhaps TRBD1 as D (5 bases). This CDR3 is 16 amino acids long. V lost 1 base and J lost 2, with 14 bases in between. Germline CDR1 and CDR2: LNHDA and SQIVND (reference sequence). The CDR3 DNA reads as TGTGCCAGTAGTATAGTAGGGGATCTAGTAAACACTGAAGCTTTCTTT. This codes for CASSIVGDLVNTEAFF.

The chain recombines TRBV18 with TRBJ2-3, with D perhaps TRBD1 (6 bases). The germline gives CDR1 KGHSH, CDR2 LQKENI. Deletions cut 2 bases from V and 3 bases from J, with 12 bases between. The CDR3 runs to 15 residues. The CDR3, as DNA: TGTGCCAGCTCACCAGGGGGCGGGCCTACAGATACGCAGTATTTT. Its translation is CASSPGGGPTDTQYF.

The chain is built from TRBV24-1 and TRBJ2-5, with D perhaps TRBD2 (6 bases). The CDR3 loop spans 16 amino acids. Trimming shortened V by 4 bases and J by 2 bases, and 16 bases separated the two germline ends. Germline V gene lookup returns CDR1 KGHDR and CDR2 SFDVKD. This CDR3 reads CATSEASGGDQETQYF. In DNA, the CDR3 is TGTGCCACCAGTGAGGCGAGCGGAGGGGATCAAGAGACCCAGTACTTC.

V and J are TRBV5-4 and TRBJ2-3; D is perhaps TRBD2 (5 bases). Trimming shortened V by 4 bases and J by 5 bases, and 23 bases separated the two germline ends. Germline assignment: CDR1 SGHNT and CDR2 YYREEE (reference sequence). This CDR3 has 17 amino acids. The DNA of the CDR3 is TGTGCCAGCAGCCCCACGGCCCCCGGGATTAAGGGAGATACGCAGTATTTT. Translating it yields CASSPTAPGIKGDTQYF.

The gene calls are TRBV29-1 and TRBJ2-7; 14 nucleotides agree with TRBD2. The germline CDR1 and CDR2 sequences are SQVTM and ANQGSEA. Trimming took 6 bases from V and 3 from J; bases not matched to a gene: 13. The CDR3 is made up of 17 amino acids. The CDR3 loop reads CSVAGLAGGRPIYEQYF. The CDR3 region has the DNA TGCAGCGTGGCCGGACTAGCGGGAGGACGACCAATCTACGAGCAGTACTTC.

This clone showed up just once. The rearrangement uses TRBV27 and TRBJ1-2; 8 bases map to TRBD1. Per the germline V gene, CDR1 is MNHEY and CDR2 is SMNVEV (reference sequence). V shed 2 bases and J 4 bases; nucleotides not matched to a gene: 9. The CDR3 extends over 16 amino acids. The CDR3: CASSLPGQGRSYGYTF. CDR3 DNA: TGTGCCAGCAGTTTACCTGGACAGGGACGGAGCTATGGCTACACCTTC.

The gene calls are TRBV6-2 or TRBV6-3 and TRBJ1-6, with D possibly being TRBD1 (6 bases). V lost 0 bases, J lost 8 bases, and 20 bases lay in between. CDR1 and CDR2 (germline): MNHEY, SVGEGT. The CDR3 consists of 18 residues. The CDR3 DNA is TGTGCCAGCAGTTACTCGGAAAACCAACAGGGTTGGCATTCACCCCTCCACTTT. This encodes CASSYSENQQGWHSPLHF.

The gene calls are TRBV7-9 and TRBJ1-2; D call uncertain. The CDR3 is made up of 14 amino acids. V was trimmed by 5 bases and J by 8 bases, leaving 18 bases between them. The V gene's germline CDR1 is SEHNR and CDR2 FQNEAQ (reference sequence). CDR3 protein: CASSLSALLKGYTF. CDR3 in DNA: TGTGCCAGCAGCCTCTCCGCCTTACTGAAAGGCTACACCTTC. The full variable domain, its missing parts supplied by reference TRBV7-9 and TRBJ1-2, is DTGVSQNPRHKITKRGQNVTFRCDPISEHNRLYWYRQTLGQGPEFLTYFQNEAQLEKSRLLSDRFSAERPKGSFSTLEIQRTEQGDSAMYLCASSLSALLKGYTFGSGTRLTVV.

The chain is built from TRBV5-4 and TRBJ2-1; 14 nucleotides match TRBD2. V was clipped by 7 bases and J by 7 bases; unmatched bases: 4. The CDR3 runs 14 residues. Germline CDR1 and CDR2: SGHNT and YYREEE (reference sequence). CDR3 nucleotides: TGTGCCAGCCTCGGGACTAGCGGGAGTAATGAGCAGTTCTTC. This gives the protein CASLGTSGSNEQFF.

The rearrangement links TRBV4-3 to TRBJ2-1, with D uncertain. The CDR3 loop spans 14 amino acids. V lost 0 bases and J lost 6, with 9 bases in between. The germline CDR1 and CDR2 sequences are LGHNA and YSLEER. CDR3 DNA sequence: TGCGCCAGCAGCCAAGATTGGGCCATCAATGAGCAGTTCTTC. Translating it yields CASSQDWAINEQFF.

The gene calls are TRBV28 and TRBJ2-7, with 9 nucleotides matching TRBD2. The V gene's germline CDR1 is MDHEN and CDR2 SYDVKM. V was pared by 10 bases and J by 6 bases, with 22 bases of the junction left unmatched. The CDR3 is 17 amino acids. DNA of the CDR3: TGTGCCACACGAGGGCCAACATGGCGGGAGGGATTTGTCGAGCAGTACTTC. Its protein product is CATRGPTWREGFVEQYF. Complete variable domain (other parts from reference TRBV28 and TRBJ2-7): DVKVTQSSRYLVKRTGEKVFLECVQDMDHENMFWYRQDPGLGLRLIYFSYDVKMKEKGDIPEGYSVSREKKERFSLILESASTNQTSMYLCATRGPTWREGFVEQYFGPGTRLTVT.

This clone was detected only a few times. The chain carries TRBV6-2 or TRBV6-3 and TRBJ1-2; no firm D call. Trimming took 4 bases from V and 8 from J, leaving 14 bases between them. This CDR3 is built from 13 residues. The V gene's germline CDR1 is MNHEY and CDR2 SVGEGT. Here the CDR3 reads CASSLTDGGGYTF. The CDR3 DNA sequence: TGTGCCAGCAGTTTGACGGACGGAGGGGGCTACACCTTC.

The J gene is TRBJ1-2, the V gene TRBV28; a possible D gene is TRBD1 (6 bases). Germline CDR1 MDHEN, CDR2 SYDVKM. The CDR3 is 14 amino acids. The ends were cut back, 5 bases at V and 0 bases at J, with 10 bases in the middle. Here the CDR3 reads CASSPSGANYGYTF. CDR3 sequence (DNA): TGTGCCAGCAGTCCTTCAGGGGCTAACTATGGCTACACCTTC.